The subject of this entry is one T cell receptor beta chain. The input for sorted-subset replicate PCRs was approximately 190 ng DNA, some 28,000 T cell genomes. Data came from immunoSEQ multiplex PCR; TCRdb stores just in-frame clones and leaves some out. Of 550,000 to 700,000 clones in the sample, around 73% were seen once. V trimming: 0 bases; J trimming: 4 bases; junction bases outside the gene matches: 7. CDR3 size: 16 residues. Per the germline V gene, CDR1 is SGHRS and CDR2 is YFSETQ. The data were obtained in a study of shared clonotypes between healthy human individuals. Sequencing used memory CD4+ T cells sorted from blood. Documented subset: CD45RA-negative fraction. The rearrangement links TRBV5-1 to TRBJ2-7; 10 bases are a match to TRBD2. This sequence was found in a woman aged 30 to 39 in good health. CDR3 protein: CASSLGWASGSYEQYF. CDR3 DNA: TGCGCCAGCAGCTTGGGTTGGGCTAGCGGGAGTTACGAGCAGTACTTC.